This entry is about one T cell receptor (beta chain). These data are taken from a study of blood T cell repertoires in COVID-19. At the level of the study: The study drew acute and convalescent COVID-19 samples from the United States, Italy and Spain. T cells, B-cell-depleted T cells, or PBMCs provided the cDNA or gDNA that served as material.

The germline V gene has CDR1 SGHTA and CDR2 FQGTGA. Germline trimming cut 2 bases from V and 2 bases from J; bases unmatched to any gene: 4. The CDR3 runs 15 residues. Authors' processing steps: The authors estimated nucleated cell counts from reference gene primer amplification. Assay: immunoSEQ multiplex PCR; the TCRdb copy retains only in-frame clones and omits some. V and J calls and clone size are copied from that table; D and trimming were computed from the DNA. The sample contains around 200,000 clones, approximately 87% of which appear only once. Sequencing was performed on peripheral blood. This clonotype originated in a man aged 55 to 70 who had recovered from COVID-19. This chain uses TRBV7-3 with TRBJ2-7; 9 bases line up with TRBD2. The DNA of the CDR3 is TGTGCCAGCAGCTTACAAGCGGGGGGCCCCTACGAGCAGTACTTC. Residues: CASSLQAGGPYEQYF.